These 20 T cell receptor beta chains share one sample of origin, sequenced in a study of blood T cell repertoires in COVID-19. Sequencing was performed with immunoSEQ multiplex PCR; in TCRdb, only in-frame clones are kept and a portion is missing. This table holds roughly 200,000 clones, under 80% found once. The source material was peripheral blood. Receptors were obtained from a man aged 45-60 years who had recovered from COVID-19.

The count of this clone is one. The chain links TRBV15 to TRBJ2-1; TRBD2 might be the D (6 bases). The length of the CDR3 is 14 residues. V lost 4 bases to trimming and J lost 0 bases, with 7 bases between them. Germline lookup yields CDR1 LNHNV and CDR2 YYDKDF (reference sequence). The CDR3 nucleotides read TGTGCCACCAGCATGGGAGGCTCCTACAATGAGCAGTTCTTC. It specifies CATSMGGSYNEQFF. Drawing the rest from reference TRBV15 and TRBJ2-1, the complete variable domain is DAMVIQNPRYQVTQFGKPVTLSCSQTLNHNVMYWYQQKSSQAPKLLFHYYDKDFNNEADTPDNFQSRRPNTSFCFLDIRSPGLGDTAMYLCATSMGGSYNEQFFGPGTRLTVL.

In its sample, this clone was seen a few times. The CDR3 DNA sequence: TGCGCCACCCCAGCCCCCCGGGACAGGGTCTACGAGCAGTACTTC. Translation: CATPAPRDRVYEQYF. The V and J genes are TRBV10-1 and TRBJ2-7, with 9 bases that match TRBD1. The CDR3 spans 15 residues. Germline V lookup: CDR1 WNHNN, CDR2 SYGVQD (reference sequence). Unmatched junction bases numbered 13, after V lost 10 bases and J lost 3 bases.

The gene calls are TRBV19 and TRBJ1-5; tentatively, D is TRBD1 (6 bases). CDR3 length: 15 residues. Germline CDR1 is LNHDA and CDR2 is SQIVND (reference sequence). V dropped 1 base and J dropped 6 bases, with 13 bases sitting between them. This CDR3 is CASSIAGGGGQPQHF. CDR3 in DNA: TGTGCCAGTAGTATAGCCGGGGGGGGCGGTCAGCCCCAGCATTTT.

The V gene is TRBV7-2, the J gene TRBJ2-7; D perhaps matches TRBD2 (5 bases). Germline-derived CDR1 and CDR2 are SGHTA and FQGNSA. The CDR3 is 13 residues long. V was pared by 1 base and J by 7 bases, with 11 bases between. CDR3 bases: TGTGCCAGCAGCTTAGAGACTACGAGGGAGCAGTACTTC. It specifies CASSLETTREQYF.

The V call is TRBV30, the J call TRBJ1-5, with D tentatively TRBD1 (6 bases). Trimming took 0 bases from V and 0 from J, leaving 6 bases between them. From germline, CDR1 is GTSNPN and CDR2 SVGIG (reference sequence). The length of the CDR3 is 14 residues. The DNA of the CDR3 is TGTGCCTGGAGTGTAGGGGGTAGCAATCAGCCCCAGCATTTT. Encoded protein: CAWSVGGSNQPQHF.

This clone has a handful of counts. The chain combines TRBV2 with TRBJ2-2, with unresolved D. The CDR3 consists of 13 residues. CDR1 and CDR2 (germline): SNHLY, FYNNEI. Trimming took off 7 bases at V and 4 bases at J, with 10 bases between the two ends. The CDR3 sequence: CASNSGITGELFF. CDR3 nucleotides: TGTGCCAGCAACTCCGGTATCACCGGGGAGCTGTTTTTT.

The CDR3 nucleotides are TGTGCCAGCAGCAGGACAGGGGGCGCACGGGGAGAGCAGTACTTC. As protein: CASSRTGGARGEQYF. V and J are TRBV6-5 and TRBJ2-7, with 11 bases lining up with TRBD1. The germline gives CDR1 MNHEY, CDR2 SVGAGI. The trim removed 6 bases at V and 7 bases at J, leaving 11 bases unmatched. This CDR3 is 15 amino acids long.

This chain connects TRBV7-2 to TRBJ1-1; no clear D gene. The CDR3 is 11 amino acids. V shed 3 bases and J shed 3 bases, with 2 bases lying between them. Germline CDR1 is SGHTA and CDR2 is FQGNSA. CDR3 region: CASSFYTEAFF. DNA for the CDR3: TGTGCCAGCAGCTTCTACACTGAAGCTTTCTTT.

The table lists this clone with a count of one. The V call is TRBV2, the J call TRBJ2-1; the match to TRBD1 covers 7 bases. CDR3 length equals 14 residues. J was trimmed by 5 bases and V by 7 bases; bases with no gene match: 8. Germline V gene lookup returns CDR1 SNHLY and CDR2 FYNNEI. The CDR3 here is CASKLGGMDNEQFF. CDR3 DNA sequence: TGTGCCAGCAAGCTAGGGGGCATGGACAATGAGCAGTTCTTC. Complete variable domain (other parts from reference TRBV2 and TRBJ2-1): EPEVTQTPSHQVTQMGQEVILRCVPISNHLYFYWYRQILGQKVEFLVSFYNNEISEKSEIFDDQFSVERPDGSNFTLKIRSTKLEDSAMYFCASKLGGMDNEQFFGPGTRLTVL.

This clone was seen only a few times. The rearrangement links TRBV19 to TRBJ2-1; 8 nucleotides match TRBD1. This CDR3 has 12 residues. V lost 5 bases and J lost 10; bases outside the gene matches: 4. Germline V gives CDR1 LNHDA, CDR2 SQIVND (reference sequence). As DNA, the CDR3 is TGTGCCAGTAGTGACTCAGGGGGCGAGCAGTTCTTC. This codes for CASSDSGGEQFF. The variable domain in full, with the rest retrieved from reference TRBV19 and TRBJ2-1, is DGGITQSPKYLFRKEGQNVTLSCEQNLNHDAMYWYRQDPGQGLRLIYYSQIVNDFQKGDIAEGYSVSREKKESFPLTVTSAQKNPTAFYLCASSDSGGEQFFGPGTRLTVL.

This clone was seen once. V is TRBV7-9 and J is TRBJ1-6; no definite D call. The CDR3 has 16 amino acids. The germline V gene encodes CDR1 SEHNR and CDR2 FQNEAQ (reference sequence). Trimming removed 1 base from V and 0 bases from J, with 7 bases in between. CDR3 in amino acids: CASSLVRSSYNSPLHF. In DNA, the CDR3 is TGTGCCAGCAGCTTAGTCCGGAGCTCCTATAATTCACCCCTCCACTTT. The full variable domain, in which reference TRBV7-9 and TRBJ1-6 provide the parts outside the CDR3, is DTGVSQNPRHKITKRGQNVTFRCDPISEHNRLYWYRQTLGQGPEFLTYFQNEAQLEKSRLLSDRFSAERPKGSFSTLEIQRTEQGDSAMYLCASSLVRSSYNSPLHFGNGTRLTVT.

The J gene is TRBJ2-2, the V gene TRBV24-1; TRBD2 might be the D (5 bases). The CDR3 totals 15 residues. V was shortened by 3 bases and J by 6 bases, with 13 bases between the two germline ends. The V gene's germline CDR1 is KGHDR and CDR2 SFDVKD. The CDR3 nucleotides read TGTGCCACCAGTGATGCGACACTAGTTTCCGGGGAGCTGTTTTTT. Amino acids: CATSDATLVSGELFF.

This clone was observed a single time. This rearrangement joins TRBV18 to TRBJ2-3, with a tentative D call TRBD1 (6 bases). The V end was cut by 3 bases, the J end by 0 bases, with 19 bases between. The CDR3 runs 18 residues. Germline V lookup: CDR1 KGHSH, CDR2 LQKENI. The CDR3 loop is CASSPIPQGTSSTDTQYF. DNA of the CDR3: TGTGCCAGCTCACCTATACCTCAGGGGACAAGTAGCACAGATACGCAGTATTTT.

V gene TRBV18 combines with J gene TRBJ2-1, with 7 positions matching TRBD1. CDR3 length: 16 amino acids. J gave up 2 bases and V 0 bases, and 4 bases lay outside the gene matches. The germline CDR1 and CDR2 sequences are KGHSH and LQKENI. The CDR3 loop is CASSPPGGQTYNEQFF. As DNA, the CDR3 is TGTGCCAGCTCACCACCAGGGGGCCAAACCTACAATGAGCAGTTCTTC.

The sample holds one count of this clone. CDR3 in DNA: TGTGCCATCAGTGACTTCAGCTCCTACGAGCAGTACTTC. It translates to CAISDFSSYEQYF. The chain carries TRBV10-3 and TRBJ2-7; D remains unclear. This CDR3 region has 13 residues. V was shortened by 3 bases and J by 0 bases, with 6 bases between the two germline ends. The V gene's germline CDR1 is ENHRY and CDR2 SYGVKD.

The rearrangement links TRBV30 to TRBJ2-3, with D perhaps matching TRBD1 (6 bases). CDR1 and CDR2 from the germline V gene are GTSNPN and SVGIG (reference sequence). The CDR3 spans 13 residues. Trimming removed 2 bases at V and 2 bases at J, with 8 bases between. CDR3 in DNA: TGTGCCTGGAGTAAGGGGGACACAGATACGCAGTATTTT. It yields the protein CAWSKGDTDTQYF.

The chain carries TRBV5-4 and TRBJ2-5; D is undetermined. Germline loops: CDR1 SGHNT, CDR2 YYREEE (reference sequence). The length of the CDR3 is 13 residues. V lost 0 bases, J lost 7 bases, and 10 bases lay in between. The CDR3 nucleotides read TGTGCCAGCAGCTTGGACCTCGGCGGGACCCAGTACTTC. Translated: CASSLDLGGTQYF.

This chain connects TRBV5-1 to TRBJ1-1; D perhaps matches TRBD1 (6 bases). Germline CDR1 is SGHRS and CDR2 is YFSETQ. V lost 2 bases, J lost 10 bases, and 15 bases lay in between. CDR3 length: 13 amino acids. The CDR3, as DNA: TGCGCCAGCAGCTTCGGCCCAACCAGGGGAGCTTTCTTT. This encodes CASSFGPTRGAFF. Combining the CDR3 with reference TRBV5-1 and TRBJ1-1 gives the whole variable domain KAGVTQTPRYLIKTRGQQVTLSCSPISGHRSVSWYQQTPGQGLQFLFEYFSETQRNKGNFPGRFSGRQFSNSRSEMNVSTLELGDSALYLCASSFGPTRGAFFGQGTRLTVV.

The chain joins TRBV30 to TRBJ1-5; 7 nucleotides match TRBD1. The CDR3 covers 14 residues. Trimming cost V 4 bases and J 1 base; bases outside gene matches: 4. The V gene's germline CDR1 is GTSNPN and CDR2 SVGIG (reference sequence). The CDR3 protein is CAWNRGGSNQPQHF. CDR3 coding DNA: TGTGCCTGGAACAGGGGAGGCAGCAATCAGCCCCAGCATTTT.

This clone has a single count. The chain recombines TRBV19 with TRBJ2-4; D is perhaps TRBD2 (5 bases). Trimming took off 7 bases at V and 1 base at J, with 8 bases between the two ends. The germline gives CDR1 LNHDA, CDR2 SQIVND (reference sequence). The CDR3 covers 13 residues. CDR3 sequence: CASNEGAKNIQYF. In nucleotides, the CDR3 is TGTGCCAGTAACGAGGGCGCCAAAAACATTCAGTACTTC.